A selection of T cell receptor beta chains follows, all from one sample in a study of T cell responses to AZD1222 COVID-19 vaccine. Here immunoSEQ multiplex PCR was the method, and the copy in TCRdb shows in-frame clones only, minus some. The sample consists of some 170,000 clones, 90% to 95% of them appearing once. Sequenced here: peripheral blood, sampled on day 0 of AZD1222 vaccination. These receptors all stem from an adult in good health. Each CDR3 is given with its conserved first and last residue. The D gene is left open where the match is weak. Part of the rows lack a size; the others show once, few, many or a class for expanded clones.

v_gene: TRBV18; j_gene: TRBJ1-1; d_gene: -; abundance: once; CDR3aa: CASSLKPNTEAFF; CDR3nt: TGTGCCAGCTCACTGAAACCGAACACTGAAGCTTTCTTT
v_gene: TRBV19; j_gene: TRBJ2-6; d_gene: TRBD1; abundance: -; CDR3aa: CASSKGTGRANVLTF; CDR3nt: TGTGCCAGTAGCAAGGGGACAGGCAGGGCCAACGTCCTGACTTTC
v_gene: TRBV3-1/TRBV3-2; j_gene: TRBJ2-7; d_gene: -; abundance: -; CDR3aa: CASSQDSEQYF; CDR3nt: TGTGCCAGCAGCCAAGATAGCGAGCAGTACTTC
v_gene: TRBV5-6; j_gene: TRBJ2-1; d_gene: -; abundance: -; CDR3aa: CASSLVQGNEQFF; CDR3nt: TGTGCCAGCAGCTTGGTACAGGGCAATGAGCAGTTCTTC
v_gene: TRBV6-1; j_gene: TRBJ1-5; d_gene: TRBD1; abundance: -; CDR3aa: CASSDPDPWDSKSNQPQHF; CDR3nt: TGTGCCAGCAGTGATCCCGATCCTTGGGACAGTAAAAGCAATCAGCCCCAGCATTTT
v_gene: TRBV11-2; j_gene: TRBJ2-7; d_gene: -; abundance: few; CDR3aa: CASSLTRQVTHEQYF; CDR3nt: TGTGCCAGCAGCTTAACTCGCCAGGTGACCCACGAGCAGTACTTC
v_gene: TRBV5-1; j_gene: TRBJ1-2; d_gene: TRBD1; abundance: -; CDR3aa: CASSEGDSTFPRHGYTF; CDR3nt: TGCGCCAGCAGCGAAGGGGACAGTACCTTTCCCCGTCATGGCTACACCTTC
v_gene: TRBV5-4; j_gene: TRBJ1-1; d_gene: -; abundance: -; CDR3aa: CASSDLTGINTEAFF; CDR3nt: TGTGCCAGCAGCGATCTGACAGGTATTAACACTGAAGCTTTCTTT
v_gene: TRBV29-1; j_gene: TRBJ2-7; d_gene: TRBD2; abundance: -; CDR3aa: CSVVEVTSGSINEQYF; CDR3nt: TGCAGCGTTGTGGAGGTGACTAGCGGGAGTATCAACGAGCAGTACTTC
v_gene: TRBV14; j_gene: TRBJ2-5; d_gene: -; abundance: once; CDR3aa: CASSHYNQETQYF; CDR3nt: TGTGCCAGCAGCCACTATAACCAAGAGACCCAGTACTTC
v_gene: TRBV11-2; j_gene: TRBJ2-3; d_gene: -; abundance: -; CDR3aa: CASSPEGSSTDTQYF; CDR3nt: TGTGCCAGCAGCCCTGAGGGGTCTTCCACAGATACGCAGTATTTT
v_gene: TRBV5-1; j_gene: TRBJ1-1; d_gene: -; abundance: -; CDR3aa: CASSWTQQMNTEAFF; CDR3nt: TGCGCCAGCAGCTGGACACAGCAGATGAACACTGAAGCTTTCTTT